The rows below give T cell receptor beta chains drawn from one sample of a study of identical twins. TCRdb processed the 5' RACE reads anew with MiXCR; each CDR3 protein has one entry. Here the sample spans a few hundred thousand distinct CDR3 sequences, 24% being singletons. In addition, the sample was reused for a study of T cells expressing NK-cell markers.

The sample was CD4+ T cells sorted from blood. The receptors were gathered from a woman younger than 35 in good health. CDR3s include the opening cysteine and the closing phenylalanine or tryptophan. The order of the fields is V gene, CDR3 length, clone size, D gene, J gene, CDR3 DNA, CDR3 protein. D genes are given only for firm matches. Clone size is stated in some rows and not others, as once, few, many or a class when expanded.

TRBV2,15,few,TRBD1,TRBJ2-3,TGTGCCAGCAGTGTGGACAGGGCAAATGCAGATACGCAGTATTTT,CASSVDRANADTQYF
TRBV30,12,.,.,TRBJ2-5,TGTGCCTGGAGGGACTATCAAGAGACCCAGTACTTC,CAWRDYQETQYF
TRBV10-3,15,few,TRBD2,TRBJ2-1,TGTGCCATCAGCCTGACTAGCGGGAGCGGGAGTGAGCAGTTCTTC,CAISLTSGSGSEQFF
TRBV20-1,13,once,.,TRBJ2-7,TGCAGTGCCCTTCGGGACGGCTCCTACGAGCAGTACTTC,CSALRDGSYEQYF
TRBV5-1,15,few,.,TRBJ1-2,TGCGCCAGCAGCTTGTTTGCAGGGGCTAACTATGGCTACACCTTC,CASSLFAGANYGYTF
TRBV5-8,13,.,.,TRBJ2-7,TGTGCCAGCAGCTTGAAGGGAGAATACGAGCAGTACTTC,CASSLKGEYEQYF
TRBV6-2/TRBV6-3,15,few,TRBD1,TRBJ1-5,TGTGCCAGCAATAACCCGGGACAGGGTAATCAGCCCCAGCATTTT,CASNNPGQGNQPQHF
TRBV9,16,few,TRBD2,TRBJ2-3,TGTGCCAGCAGCGGAAGACTAGCGGGGGACACAGATACGCAGTATTTT,CASSGRLAGDTDTQYF
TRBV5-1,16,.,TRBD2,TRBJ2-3,TGCGCCAGCAGCTTGGCCCCAGCGGGAGGAGGAGATACGCAGTATTTT,CASSLAPAGGGDTQYF
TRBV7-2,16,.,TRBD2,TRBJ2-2,TGTGCCAGCAGCCCCCAACTAGCGGTGAACACCGGGGAGCTGTTTTTT,CASSPQLAVNTGELFF
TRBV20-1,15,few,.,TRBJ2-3,TGCAGTGCCGGCGGAGCAGGGGATGGTACAGATACGCAGTATTTT,CSAGGAGDGTDTQYF
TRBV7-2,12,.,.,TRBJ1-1,TGTGCCAGCAGCCGGGGGAGGGATGAAGCTTTCTTT,CASSRGRDEAFF
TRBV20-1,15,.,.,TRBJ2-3,TGCAGTGCAGGGGATCGGGGGACTAGCACAGATACGCAGTATTTT,CSAGDRGTSTDTQYF
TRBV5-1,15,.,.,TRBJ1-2,TGCGCCAGCAGCCCCCCCCCGGGTTTCAACTATGGCTACACCTTC,CASSPPPGFNYGYTF
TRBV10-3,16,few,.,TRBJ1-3,TGTGCCATCAGTGAGCAAGGGGCCCTCTCTGGAAACACCATATATTTT,CAISEQGALSGNTIYF
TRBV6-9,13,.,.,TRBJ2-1,TGTGCCAGCAGTTATCGCTCCGGGGATGAGCAGTTCTTC,CASSYRSGDEQFF
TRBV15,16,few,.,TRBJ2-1,TGTGCCACCAGCTCCCAGGGGGGGGCCTCTTCCAATGAGCAGTTCTTC,CATSSQGGASSNEQFF
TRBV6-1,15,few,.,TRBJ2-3,TGTGCCAGCAGTCGTACAGTATTGGGCACAGATACGCAGTATTTT,CASSRTVLGTDTQYF
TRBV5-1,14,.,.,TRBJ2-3,TGCGCCAGCAGCTCCGGCTCGGCCCCAGATACGCAGTATTTT,CASSSGSAPDTQYF
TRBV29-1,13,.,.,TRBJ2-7,TGCAGCTTCCGGCCCCTGGGCCGGGATGGGCAGTACTTC,CSFRPLGRDGQYF
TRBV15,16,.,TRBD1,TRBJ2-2,TGTGCCACCAGCAGCCGGGACAGGGGGCGCCCCGGGGAGCTGTTTTTT,CATSSRDRGRPGELFF
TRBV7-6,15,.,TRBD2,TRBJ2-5,TGTGCCAGCAGCTACGCGGGAGTGTCCCAAGAGACCCAGTACTTC,CASSYAGVSQETQYF
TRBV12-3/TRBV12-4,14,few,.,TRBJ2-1,TGTGCCAGCAGTGTACGGGGGACCTACAATGAGCAGTTCTTC,CASSVRGTYNEQFF
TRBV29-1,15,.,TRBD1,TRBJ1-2,TGCAGCGTTGAGGCCGGACAGGGGTTTACCTATGGCTACACCTTC,CSVEAGQGFTYGYTF
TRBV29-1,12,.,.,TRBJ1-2,TGCAGCGTTGACGCCGGGCGGAGTGGCTACACCTTC,CSVDAGRSGYTF
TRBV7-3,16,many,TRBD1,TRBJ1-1,TGTGCCAGCAGCCTAAATGCCGGGACAGTTCTAAGTGAAGCTTTCTTT,CASSLNAGTVLSEAFF
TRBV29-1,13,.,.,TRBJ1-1,TGCAGCGCCCCGTCAGACAGGAACACTGAAGCTTTCTTT,CSAPSDRNTEAFF
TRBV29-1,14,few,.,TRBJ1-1,TGCAGCGTTGAGGGACCGGGACGAAACACTGAAGCTTTCTTT,CSVEGPGRNTEAFF
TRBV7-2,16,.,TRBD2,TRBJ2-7,TGTGCCAGCAGCCCCCGGACTAGCGGGAACCCGTACGAGCAGTACTTC,CASSPRTSGNPYEQYF
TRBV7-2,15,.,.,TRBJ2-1,TGTGCCAGCAGCCGGGATTTTGGGGGCTACAATGAGCAGTTCTTC,CASSRDFGGYNEQFF
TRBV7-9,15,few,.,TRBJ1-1,TGTGCCAGCAGCTTCGGGAGGGTTCTGAACACTGAAGCTTTCTTT,CASSFGRVLNTEAFF
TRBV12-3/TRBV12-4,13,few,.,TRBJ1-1,TGTGCCAGCAGTTTCTTGAGCGGGGGTGAAGCTTTCTTT,CASSFLSGGEAFF
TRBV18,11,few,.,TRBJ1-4,TGTGCCAGCTCACCCGGGGAAAAACTGTTTTTT,CASSPGEKLFF
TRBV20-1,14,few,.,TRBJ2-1,TGCAGTGCTAGGGGGAGGTCCTACTACAATGAGCAGTTCTTC,CSARGRSYYNEQFF
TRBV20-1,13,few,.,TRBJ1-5,TGCAGTGCTAGAGCTTTGGGAGATCAGCCCCAGCATTTT,CSARALGDQPQHF
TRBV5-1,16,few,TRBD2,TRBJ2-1,TGCGCCAGCTGGGGGGATAGCGGGCTGAGCTACAATGAGCAGTTCTTC,CASWGDSGLSYNEQFF
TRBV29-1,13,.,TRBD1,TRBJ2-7,TGCAGCGTTGAAGGCGCAGGGGGCTACGAGCAGTACTTC,CSVEGAGGYEQYF
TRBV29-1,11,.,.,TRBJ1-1,TGCAGCGTTGGTGGGGGGACTGAAGCTTTCTTT,CSVGGGTEAFF
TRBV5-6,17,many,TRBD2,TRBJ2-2,TGTGCCAGCAGCTTGATGGTTGCGGGGGGCACCACCGGGGAGCTGTTTTTT,CASSLMVAGGTTGELFF
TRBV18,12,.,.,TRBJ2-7,TGTGCCAGCTCACCTGGAATTCGAGAGCAGTACTTC,CASSPGIREQYF
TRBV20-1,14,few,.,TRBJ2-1,TGCAGTGCTAGTGCCCGAGGGGGGGAGGGTGAGCAGTTCTTC,CSASARGGEGEQFF
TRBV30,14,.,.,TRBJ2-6,TGTGCCTGGAGTGTGAGTACAGGGGCCAACGTCCTGACTTTC,CAWSVSTGANVLTF
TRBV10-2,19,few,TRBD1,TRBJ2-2,TGCGCCAGCACTACCACCTTGGGACAGGGACGGGAGAACACCGGGGAGCTGTTTTTT,CASTTTLGQGRENTGELFF
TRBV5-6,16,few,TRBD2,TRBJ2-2,TGTGCCAGCAGCTTGGGTCTAGCGGTGACGACCGGGGAGCTGTTTTTT,CASSLGLAVTTGELFF
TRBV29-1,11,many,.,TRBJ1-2,TGCAGCTCCGGACAGAACTATGGCTACACCTTC,CSSGQNYGYTF
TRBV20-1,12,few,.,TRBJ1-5,TGCAGTGCCGCGAGGAAGAATCAGCCCCAGCATTTT,CSAARKNQPQHF
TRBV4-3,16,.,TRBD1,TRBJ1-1,TGCGCCAGCAGCGCCGGGACAGGGACCTTGAACACTGAAGCTTTCTTT,CASSAGTGTLNTEAFF
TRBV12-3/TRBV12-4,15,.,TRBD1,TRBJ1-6,TGTGCCAGCAGTTCCCGGACAGGGTCAAATTCACCCCTCCACTTT,CASSSRTGSNSPLHF
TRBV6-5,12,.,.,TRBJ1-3,TGTGCCAGCCGGGCCACTGGAAACACCATATATTTT,CASRATGNTIYF
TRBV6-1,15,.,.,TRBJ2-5,TGTGCCAGCAGTGTGGTGCGAGCGGCCCAAGAGACCCAGTACTTC,CASSVVRAAQETQYF
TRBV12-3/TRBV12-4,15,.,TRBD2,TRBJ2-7,TGTGCCAGCAGTTTAGCCCAGCGGGGCCTATACGAGCAGTACTTC,CASSLAQRGLYEQYF
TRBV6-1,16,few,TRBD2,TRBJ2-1,TGTGCCAGCATTCGCCAACTAGCGGGAGGGCCCAATGAGCAGTTCTTC,CASIRQLAGGPNEQFF
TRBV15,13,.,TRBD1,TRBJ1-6,TGTGCCACCAGCAACGGACAGGGTATACCCCTCCACTTT,CATSNGQGIPLHF
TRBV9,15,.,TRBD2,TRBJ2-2,TGTGCCAGCAGCCTTAGCGGGAGAGTAGTCGTGGAGCTGTTTTTT,CASSLSGRVVVELFF
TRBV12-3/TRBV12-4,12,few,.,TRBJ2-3,TGTGCCAGCAGTTTTCAGGAAGATACGCAGTATTTT,CASSFQEDTQYF
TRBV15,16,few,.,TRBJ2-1,TGTGCCACCAGCAGAGATGGCGGTCACTCCTACAATGAGCAGTTCTTC,CATSRDGGHSYNEQFF
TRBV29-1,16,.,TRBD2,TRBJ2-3,TGCAGCGTCCCCCCCGCCGGGACTAGCGGCACAGATACGCAGTATTTT,CSVPPAGTSGTDTQYF
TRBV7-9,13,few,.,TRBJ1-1,TGTGCCAGCAGCTTAGCATCGGGACACGAAGCTTTCTTT,CASSLASGHEAFF
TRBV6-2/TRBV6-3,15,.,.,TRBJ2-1,TGTGCCAGCAGTACCAGGGGGGGGGCCTACAATGAGCAGTTCTTC,CASSTRGGAYNEQFF
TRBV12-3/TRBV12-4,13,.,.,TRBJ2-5,TGTGCCAGCAGTTACCTACGGGGAGAGACCCAGTACTTC,CASSYLRGETQYF